Below are 7 T cell receptor beta chains sequenced from a single sample in a study of blood T cell repertoires in COVID-19. Libraries were prepared by immunoSEQ multiplex PCR; TCRdb keeps only in-frame clonotypes and omits some of them. The sample yields under 95,000 clones, 65% to 80% seen once. The specimen was peripheral blood. The receptors originated from a man aged 70-80 years with acute or convalescent COVID-19.

This chain connects TRBV3-1 (or the pseudogene TRBV3-2) to TRBJ2-3; 7 bases are shared with TRBD1. Germline V gives CDR1 LGHDT, CDR2 YNNKEL (reference sequence). The CDR3 is 17 amino acids. V dropped 4 bases and J dropped 0; count of bases not matched to a gene: 10. In DNA form, the CDR3 reads TGTGCCAGCAGCCCGCACCCCCCGACAGGGAGCACAGATACGCAGTATTTT. This encodes CASSPHPPTGSTDTQYF.

The CDR3 bases are TGTGCCAGCAGTACCAACTTGGGAGGCCGTGGAGAAAAACTGTTTTTT. It specifies CASSTNLGGRGEKLFF. This chain joins TRBV28 and TRBJ1-4; D remains ambiguous. The CDR3 length is 16 residues. Germline V gene sequence: CDR1 MDHEN, CDR2 SYDVKM. Trimming cost V 5 bases and J 8 bases, with 21 bases left between them. Full variable domain (rest looked up from reference TRBV28 and TRBJ1-4): DVKVTQSSRYLVKRTGEKVFLECVQDMDHENMFWYRQDPGLGLRLIYFSYDVKMKEKGDIPEGYSVSREKKERFSLILESASTNQTSMYLCASSTNLGGRGEKLFFGSGTQLSVL.

This chain connects TRBV29-1 to TRBJ2-2; a weak D match, TRBD1 (6 bases). Between the trimmed V and J ends, which lost 4 bases and 0 bases, there was a span of 9 bases. Looked up from germline, CDR1 is SQVTM and CDR2 is ANQGSEA. The CDR3 runs to 14 residues. This CDR3 reads CSVGGHTNTGELFF. CDR3 nucleotide sequence: TGCAGCGTTGGGGGACACACGAACACCGGGGAGCTGTTTTTT.

This chain joins TRBV28 and TRBJ1-5, with 9 bases identical to TRBD1. The V segment lost 5 bases and the J segment 5 bases; nucleotides outside the gene matches: 10. Germline CDR1 and CDR2: MDHEN and SYDVKM. The CDR3 runs to 16 residues. CDR3 coding DNA: TGTGCCAGCAGTGACCCGGGACAGGGAATGTATCAGCCCCAGCATTTT. Its translation: CASSDPGQGMYQPQHF.

The rearrangement links TRBV29-1 to TRBJ1-2, with a possible D match to TRBD1 (5 bases). CDR1 SQVTM and CDR2 ANQGSEA come from the germline V gene. The CDR3 has 11 residues. V gave up 3 bases and J gave up 4 bases, with 6 bases separating them. CDR3 nucleotide sequence: TGCAGCGTTGACAGGGCCTATGGCTACACCTTC. Translation: CSVDRAYGYTF.

The gene calls are TRBV11-2 and TRBJ2-3; TRBD2 agrees at 8 bases. Trimming took 1 base from V and 1 from J; bases not matched to a gene: 4. The length of the CDR3 is 16 residues. Germline V gene sequence: CDR1 SGHAT, CDR2 FQNNGV. CDR3 sequence: CASSLGGGSRTDTQYF. The CDR3 bases are TGTGCCAGCAGCTTAGGCGGGGGGAGCCGCACAGATACGCAGTATTTT.

The rearrangement links TRBV5-6 to TRBJ2-7; D possibly corresponds to TRBD2 (6 bases). The CDR3 is 15 amino acids. CDR1 SGHDT and CDR2 YYEEEE come from the germline V gene. V dropped 2 bases and J dropped 4 bases, with 16 bases sitting between them. CDR3 bases: TGTGCCAGCAGCTTCCGGGGGACGGGAGAGTACGAGCAGTACTTC. This gives the protein CASSFRGTGEYEQYF.